This T cell receptor beta chain was captured by sequencing in a study of blood T cell repertoires in COVID-19. In the study overall: COVID-19 samples collected from the United States, Italy and Spain covered acute and convalescent phases. Sources were T cells, B-cell-depleted T cells, or PBMCs; the material itself was cDNA or gDNA.

The CDR3 runs 16 residues. The J segment lost 4 bases and the V segment lost 4 bases, leaving 10 bases of the junction unmatched. Looked up from germline, CDR1 is SGHNT and CDR2 is YENEEA. Generated by immunoSEQ multiplex PCR, the TCRdb table keeps only in-frame clones and is missing some. This sample has 200,000 or so clones, with around 85% found just once. The chain employs TRBV11-3 and TRBJ2-3; the match to TRBD2 covers 8 bases. The specimen was peripheral blood. The sequence came from a human donor with active or convalescent COVID-19. The donor label of this sample is uncertain. The CDR3: CASSSLGGRQADTQYF. CDR3 sequence (DNA): TGTGCCAGCAGCTCTTTGGGCGGGAGGCAGGCAGATACGCAGTATTTT. Variable domain in full (rest from reference TRBV11-3 and TRBJ2-3): EAGVVQSPRYKIIEKKQPVAFWCNPISGHNTLYWYLQNLGQGPELLIRYENEEAVDDSQLPKDRFSAERLKGVDSTLKIQPAELGDSAVYLCASSSLGGRQADTQYFGPGTRLTVL.